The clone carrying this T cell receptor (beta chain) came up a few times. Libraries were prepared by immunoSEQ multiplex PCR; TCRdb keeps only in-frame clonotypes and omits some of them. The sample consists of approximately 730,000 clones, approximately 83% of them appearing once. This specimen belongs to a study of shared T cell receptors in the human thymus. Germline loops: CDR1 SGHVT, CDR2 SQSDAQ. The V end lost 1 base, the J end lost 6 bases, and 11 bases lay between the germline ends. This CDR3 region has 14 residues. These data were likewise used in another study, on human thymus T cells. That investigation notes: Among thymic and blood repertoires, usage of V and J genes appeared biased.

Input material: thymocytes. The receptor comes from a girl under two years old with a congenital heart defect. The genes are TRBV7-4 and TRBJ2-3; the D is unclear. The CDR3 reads CASSLVPAGDTQYF. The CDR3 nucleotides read TGTGCCAGCAGCTTAGTTCCAGCAGGTGATACGCAGTATTTT.